This T cell receptor beta chain was recovered during a study of cytomegalovirus exposure and HLA in healthy donors. Note on this clone: The antigen remains unidentified.

Overall study results and limits: When a later analysis was performed, an Asian-associated ancestry cluster reportedly had fewer N-insertions than the approximately 680-donor mean. Altogether, 160 or so TCR beta chains were recorded as cytomegalovirus-associated. Using a false discovery rate of 0.05, a later analysis showed that approximately 17,000 TCR beta sequences were associated with HLA alleles.

The PCR made use of 60 Vbeta and 13 Jbeta primers. Assay used: immunoSEQ multiplex PCR; TCRdb lists only in-frame clones, some missing. The sample contains roughly 190,000 clones, roughly four fifths of which appear only once. Germline values: CDR1 SNHLY, CDR2 FYNNEI. V shed 9 bases, J shed 4 bases, and the junction held 9 bases outside the gene matches. CDR3 size: 15 residues. The clonotype originates from a man aged 18 to 30 in good health and CMV-seronegative. This rearrangement joins TRBV2 to TRBJ2-5; TRBD2 aligns across 12 bases. What was sequenced was PBMCs. CDR3 sequence reads: CARLAGGLRGETQYF. In DNA form, the CDR3 reads TGTGCCAGACTAGCGGGAGGCTTGAGAGGAGAGACCCAGTACTTC.